These T cell receptor beta chains were read from a single sample in a study of patients and donors after allogeneic stem cell transplantation. A single record per CDR3 protein comes from TCRdb applying MiXCR to the RT-PCR reads. In the table there are about 210,000 distinct CDR3 sequences, over 30% of which are singletons. The specimen was blood, either unsorted or a sorted T cell fraction (not recorded which). These receptors all come from a human donor who was either an allogeneic HSCT recipient or a stem cell or donor lymphocyte infusion donor (not recorded which). It is not recorded whose cells these are; they may come from a transplant donor. Both conserved end residues are part of each CDR3. Fields, in order: clone size, D gene, J gene, V gene, CDR3 protein, CDR3 DNA. A D gene is named only where the DNA matches it firmly. Clone size is shown for a subset of rows, as once, few, many or a class of expanded clone.

few,TRBD1,TRBJ2-2,TRBV29-1,CSVYRGIDTGELFF,TGCAGCGTCTACAGGGGTATCGACACCGGGGAGCTGTTTTTT
once,TRBD2,TRBJ2-2,TRBV11-2,CASSLRSGGTNTGELFF,TGTGCCAGCAGCTTACGTAGCGGGGGAACGAACACCGGGGAGCTGTTTTTT
-,-,TRBJ1-6,TRBV4-2,CASSQDRGQINSPLHF,TGTGCCAGCAGCCAAGATAGGGGACAAATTAATTCACCCCTCCACTTT
few,TRBD2,TRBJ2-2,TRBV12-3/TRBV12-4,CASSPLAGGPNGELFF,TGTGCCAGCAGTCCACTAGCGGGGGGGCCTAACGGGGAGCTGTTTTTT
few,-,TRBJ2-7,TRBV12-3/TRBV12-4,CASSSWGLAQYF,TGTGCCAGCAGTAGCTGGGGATTGGCGCAGTACTTC
many,-,TRBJ1-2,TRBV29-1,CSVDRVNYGYTF,TGCAGCGTTGACCGAGTTAACTATGGCTACACCTTC
few,-,TRBJ1-1,TRBV20-1,CSASPAYRTEAFF,TGCAGTGCTAGCCCAGCCTACCGCACTGAAGCTTTCTTT
-,-,TRBJ2-3,TRBV12-3/TRBV12-4,CASSLGVGTQYF,TGTGCCAGCAGCCTAGGGGTCGGTACGCAGTATTTT
-,TRBD1,TRBJ2-3,TRBV7-3,CASSRTGAFTDTQYF,TGTGCCAGCAGCCGGACAGGGGCTTTCACAGATACGCAGTATTTT
-,TRBD1,TRBJ1-5,TRBV28,CASSPGQAPHQPQHF,TGTGCCAGCAGTCCCGGACAGGCTCCTCATCAGCCCCAGCATTTT
-,-,TRBJ1-1,TRBV7-2,CASSLDLGNTEAFF,TGTGCCAGCAGCCTGGATTTGGGGAACACTGAAGCTTTCTTT
few,TRBD1,TRBJ1-1,TRBV5-1,CASSLNGQGARTEAFF,TGCGCCAGCAGCCTAAATGGACAGGGGGCGAGGACTGAAGCTTTCTTT
few,TRBD1,TRBJ2-1,TRBV5-1,CASSFGRTGDNEQFF,TGCGCCAGCAGCTTTGGGAGGACAGGGGACAATGAGCAGTTCTTC
-,-,TRBJ2-3,TRBV5-1,CANLRGTDTQYF,TGCGCCAATCTACGGGGAACAGATACGCAGTATTTT
few,-,TRBJ1-1,TRBV5-1,CASSSTGTLNTEAFF,TGCGCCAGCAGCTCCACCGGGACACTGAACACTGAAGCTTTCTTT
few,-,TRBJ1-4,TRBV3-1,CASSPLQGGEKLFF,TGTGCCAGCAGCCCTCTACAGGGTGGCGAAAAACTGTTTTTT
-,TRBD1,TRBJ2-4,TRBV12-3/TRBV12-4,CASSVGQGLAKNIQYF,TGTGCCAGCAGCGTTGGACAGGGGCTAGCCAAAAACATTCAGTACTTC
few,TRBD2,TRBJ2-1,TRBV6-1,CASSDRGRAGWGDEQFF,TGTGCCAGCAGTGATCGAGGGAGGGCTGGTTGGGGGGATGAGCAGTTCTTC
-,-,TRBJ1-2,TRBV9,CASSVGGGQGYTF,TGTGCCAGCAGCGTAGGAGGAGGGCAAGGCTACACCTTC
few,-,TRBJ1-3,TRBV4-1,CASSQGDRSSGNTIYF,TGCGCCAGCAGCCAAGGCGACAGGAGCTCTGGAAACACCATATATTTT
-,-,TRBJ1-6,TRBV4-3,CASSQEWKSSYNSPLHF,TGCGCCAGCAGCCAAGAGTGGAAGAGCTCCTATAATTCACCCCTCCACTTT
-,-,TRBJ1-6,TRBV5-5,CASSPGNNSPLHF,TGTGCCAGCAGCCCGGGGAACAATTCACCCCTCCACTTT
-,-,TRBJ1-4,TRBV20-1,CSALSQHRSNEKLFF,TGCAGTGCCCTCTCCCAGCACAGGAGTAATGAAAAACTGTTTTTT
once,-,TRBJ1-1,TRBV6-5,CASSRGSSRTEAFF,TGTGCCAGCAGTCGAGGCTCCTCTAGGACTGAAGCTTTCTTT
-,-,TRBJ2-1,TRBV5-5,CASSLPERVQFF,TGTGCCAGCAGCCTCCCGGAGCGTGTGCAGTTCTTC
-,-,TRBJ1-2,TRBV7-2,CASSLVVLSEYGYTF,TGTGCCAGCAGCTTAGTGGTTCTCTCAGAATATGGCTACACCTTC
-,-,TRBJ2-5,TRBV7-6,CASSDWPLRTQYF,TGTGCCAGCAGCGATTGGCCTCTTCGGACCCAGTACTTC